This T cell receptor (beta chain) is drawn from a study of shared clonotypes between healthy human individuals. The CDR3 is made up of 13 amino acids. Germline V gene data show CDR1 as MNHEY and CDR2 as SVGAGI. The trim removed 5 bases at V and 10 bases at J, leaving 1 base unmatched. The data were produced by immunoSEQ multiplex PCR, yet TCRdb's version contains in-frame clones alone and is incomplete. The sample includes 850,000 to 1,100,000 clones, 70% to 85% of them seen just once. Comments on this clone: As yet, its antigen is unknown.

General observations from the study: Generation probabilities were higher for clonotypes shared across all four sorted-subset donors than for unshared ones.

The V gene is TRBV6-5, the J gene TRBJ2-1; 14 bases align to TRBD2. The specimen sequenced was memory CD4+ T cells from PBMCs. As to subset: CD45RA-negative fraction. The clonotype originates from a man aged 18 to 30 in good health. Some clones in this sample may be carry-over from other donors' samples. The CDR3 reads CASSRTSGREQFF. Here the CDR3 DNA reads TGTGCCAGCAGTCGGACTAGCGGGAGGGAGCAGTTCTTC.